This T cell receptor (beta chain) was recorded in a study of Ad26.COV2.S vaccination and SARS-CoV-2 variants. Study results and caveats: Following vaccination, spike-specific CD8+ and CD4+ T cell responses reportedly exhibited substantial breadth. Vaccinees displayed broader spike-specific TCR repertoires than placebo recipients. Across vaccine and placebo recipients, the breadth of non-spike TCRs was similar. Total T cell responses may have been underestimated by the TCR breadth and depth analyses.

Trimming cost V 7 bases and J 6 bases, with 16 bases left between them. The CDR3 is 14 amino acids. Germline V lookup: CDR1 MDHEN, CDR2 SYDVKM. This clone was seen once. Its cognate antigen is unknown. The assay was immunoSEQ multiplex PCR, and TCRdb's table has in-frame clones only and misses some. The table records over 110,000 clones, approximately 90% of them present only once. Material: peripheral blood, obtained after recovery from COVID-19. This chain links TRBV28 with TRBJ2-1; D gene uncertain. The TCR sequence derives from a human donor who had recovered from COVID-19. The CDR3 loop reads CASTSRAGGNEQFF. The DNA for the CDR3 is TGTGCCAGCACCTCTAGGGCCGGTGGCAATGAGCAGTTCTTC.